This is a list of T cell receptor beta chains from one sample in a study of early T cells in non-severe SARS-CoV-2 infection. A single record per CDR3 protein comes from TCRdb applying MiXCR to the 5' RACE reads. The table has tens of thousands of distinct CDR3 sequences, 12% seen once. The material sequenced was whole blood, taken at baseline. The receptor source for this set is an adult who was a healthcare worker with PCR-confirmed SARS-CoV-2 infection or an uninfected control (not recorded which). The donor label of this sample is uncertain. The CDR3 runs from the conserved cysteine through the conserved F or W. D genes are given only for firm matches. Size is stated for part of the rows, as once, few or many counts, or as a class when the clone is expanded.

>TRBD1|TRBV6-1|NA|TRBJ2-5
TGTGCCAGCAGTGAAGATGGCAGGGGGCTTCGAGAGACCCAGTACTTC
CASSEDGRGLRETQYF
>NA|TRBV11-2|many|TRBJ1-6
TGTGCCAGCAGCTTAGATCCGAATGGTTCACCCCTCCACTTT
CASSLDPNGSPLHF
>TRBD2|TRBV5-1|NA|TRBJ2-1
TGCGCCAGCAGCCCTAGCGGGGGCTCCTACAATGAGCAGTTCTTC
CASSPSGGSYNEQFF
>TRBD1|TRBV20-1|few|TRBJ1-4
TGCAGTGCTAGAGATGGCGGACAGGGTGATGAAAAACTGTTTTTT
CSARDGGQGDEKLFF
>NA|TRBV7-3|NA|TRBJ1-1
TGTGCCAGCAGCTCCCCCCCACGACGGGAAGCTTTCTTT
CASSSPPRREAFF
>NA|TRBV7-8|NA|TRBJ2-3
TGTGCCAGCAGCTTATCCGGGTACGGCACAGATACGCAGTATTTT
CASSLSGYGTDTQYF
>NA|TRBV18|NA|TRBJ1-2
TGTGCCAGCTCACCACTGGGGCAGGGAGACTATGGCTACACCTTC
CASSPLGQGDYGYTF
>TRBD1|TRBV20-1|NA|TRBJ2-1
TGCAGTGCTAGGTCTTCCTCAGCCGGGACAGGCTACAATGAGCAGTTCTTC
CSARSSSAGTGYNEQFF
>TRBD1|TRBV12-3/TRBV12-4|few|TRBJ1-1
TGTGCCAGCAGCCTGGAGACAGGGCGCACTGAAGCTTTCTTT
CASSLETGRTEAFF
>TRBD1|TRBV18|many|TRBJ1-2
TGTGCCAGCTCACCCCAAGGTTGGCCGGGACAGGGGATTTCTGGCTACACCTTC
CASSPQGWPGQGISGYTF
>TRBD1|TRBV19|NA|TRBJ1-2
TGTGCCAGTAGTATAGTCGCGTCCGGGACAGGGAGCGGCTACACCTTC
CASSIVASGTGSGYTF
>TRBD1|TRBV2|few|TRBJ1-3
TGTGCCAGCAGCGAAGACAGGGTGTCTGGAAACACCATATATTTT
CASSEDRVSGNTIYF
>TRBD1|TRBV19|few|TRBJ2-1
TGTGCCAGTAGTCCGGGACAGGGATTAAATGAGCAGTTCTTC
CASSPGQGLNEQFF
>TRBD1|TRBV6-1|NA|TRBJ2-3
TGTGCCAGCACCCGGGGACAGATGGGAGATACGCAGTATTTT
CASTRGQMGDTQYF
>NA|TRBV10-3|NA|TRBJ2-5
TGTGCCATCAGTGAGGGCGGAATAAACCAAGAGACCCAGTACTTC
CAISEGGINQETQYF
>NA|TRBV5-1|many|TRBJ2-5
TGCGCCAGCAGCTCGACATCTAGCGAGCAAGAGACCCAGTACTTC
CASSSTSSEQETQYF
>NA|TRBV28|few|TRBJ2-4
TGTGCCAGCAGTCCAACCCCGGGGGCTCTTGAAAACATTCAGTACTTC
CASSPTPGALENIQYF
>NA|TRBV20-1|many|TRBJ2-2
TGCAGTGCTGTGGAGGACACCGGGGAGCTGTTTTTT
CSAVEDTGELFF
>NA|TRBV12-3/TRBV12-4|many|TRBJ1-1
TGTGCCAGCAGTCGGGGACTGGGAATTATGAACACTGAAGCTTTCTTT
CASSRGLGIMNTEAFF
>NA|TRBV24-1|NA|TRBJ2-6
TGTGCCACCACCCAATCTGGGGCCAACGTCCTGACTTTC
CATTQSGANVLTF
>TRBD2|TRBV2|few|TRBJ2-1
TGTGCCAGCAACGATGTGGGGGGGAGAAACAATGAGCAGTTCTTC
CASNDVGGRNNEQFF
>NA|TRBV20-1|few|TRBJ1-1
TGCAGTGCTACGGGACAACCGAACACTGAAGCTTTCTTT
CSATGQPNTEAFF
>TRBD1|TRBV6-5|NA|TRBJ1-4
TGTGCCAGCAGACGGGGACAGAATGAAAAACTGTTTTTT
CASRRGQNEKLFF
>TRBD1|TRBV7-8|many|TRBJ2-3
TGTGCCAGCAGCTTAGCGGGACAGATAAGCACAGATACGCAGTATTTT
CASSLAGQISTDTQYF
>NA|TRBV12-5|few|TRBJ1-1
TGTGCTAGTGGTTTGGTACTGCCACAGGGTAAATTGAAGAACACTGAAGCTTTCTTT
CASGLVLPQGKLKNTEAFF
>NA|TRBV6-6|few|TRBJ2-6
TGTGCCAGCAGCCTGGACGGCTCTGGGGCCAACGTCCTGACTTTC
CASSLDGSGANVLTF
>NA|TRBV27|many|TRBJ2-2
TGTGCCAGCAGTTTCGATTCAGCCACCGGGGAGCTGTTTTTT
CASSFDSATGELFF
>NA|TRBV7-3|few|TRBJ2-1
TGTGCCAGCAGCGCCTCGGGGTCCAATAATGAGCAGTTCTTC
CASSASGSNNEQFF
>NA|TRBV29-1|few|TRBJ2-2
TGCAGCGTTCCCCAGGGAGGTATCGGGGAGCTGTTTTTT
CSVPQGGIGELFF
>TRBD2|TRBV6-6|many|TRBJ2-1
TGTGCCAGCCGGAGAAGGTCGGCGGGGGACAATGAGCAGTTCTTC
CASRRRSAGDNEQFF
>NA|TRBV24-1|few|TRBJ2-3
TGTGCCACCAGTGATTTTGGTGGCCACACAGATACGCAGTATTTT
CATSDFGGHTDTQYF
>TRBD1|TRBV7-2|few|TRBJ1-2
TGTGCCAGCAGCCCCACTACAGGGGCCTATGGCTACACCTTC
CASSPTTGAYGYTF
>NA|TRBV3-1|NA|TRBJ1-4
TGTGCCAGCAGCCAAGGCCCGACAGAGGGTGAAAAACTGTTTTTT
CASSQGPTEGEKLFF
>NA|TRBV11-1|NA|TRBJ2-3
TGTGCCAGCAGCCGCGGGGTACGCACAGATACGCAGTATTTT
CASSRGVRTDTQYF
>NA|TRBV10-1|many|TRBJ2-2
TGCGCCAGCAGTGAGTCGAGGGCGCTGGAAGAGCTGTTTTTT
CASSESRALEELFF
>NA|TRBV4-1|few|TRBJ2-3
TGCGCCAGCAGCCAAGATTACTGGCTAGCAAGCGATACGCAGTATTTT
CASSQDYWLASDTQYF
>NA|TRBV7-9|few|TRBJ1-6
TGTGCCAGCAGTCTGAATCAGGAGGGGACCTATAATTCACCCCTCCACTTT
CASSLNQEGTYNSPLHF
>NA|TRBV19|few|TRBJ2-2
TGTGCCAGTAGTACAGCCGGGGAGCTGTTTTTT
CASSTAGELFF
>NA|TRBV2|few|TRBJ2-2
TGTGCCAGTTGGGGGCTCCTTGGCACCGGGGAGCTGTTTTTT
CASWGLLGTGELFF
>NA|TRBV20-1|NA|TRBJ1-2
TGCAGTGCTAGAGCAGGGGACGGCTACACCTTC
CSARAGDGYTF
>NA|TRBV12-3/TRBV12-4|NA|TRBJ2-5
TGTGCCAGGAGGTTGCAAGAGACCCAGTACTTC
CARRLQETQYF
>NA|TRBV10-1|few|TRBJ2-2
TGCGCCAGCAGTGTAGCTAGTAACACCGGGGAGCTGTTTTTT
CASSVASNTGELFF
>NA|TRBV19|NA|TRBJ1-2
TGTGCCAGTAGTATTCTGGGAGGATACGATGGCTACACCTTC
CASSILGGYDGYTF
>NA|TRBV20-1|NA|TRBJ2-3
TGCAGTGCTAGCATTGGCACCGCAGATACGCAGTATTTT
CSASIGTADTQYF
>TRBD1|TRBV6-5|NA|TRBJ2-1
TGTGCCACCACCCCCGGGACAGCTTATAATGAGCAGTTCTTC
CATTPGTAYNEQFF
>NA|TRBV7-8|few|TRBJ2-5
TGTGCCAGCAGCTCACAGGGGGGGTCAGAGACCCAGTACTTC
CASSSQGGSETQYF
>NA|TRBV3-1|many|TRBJ2-1
TGTGCCAGCAGCCAGAGTTTGTGGGTGGGGGAACACAATGAGCAGTTCTTC
CASSQSLWVGEHNEQFF
>NA|TRBV11-1|few|TRBJ1-4
TGTGCCAGCAGCTTAGTTTTCGGAGAAGGAGAAAAACTGTTTTTT
CASSLVFGEGEKLFF
>NA|TRBV7-6|many|TRBJ2-3
TGTGCCAGCAGCTTAGAGGCTAGCCTCGATACGCAGTATTTT
CASSLEASLDTQYF
>TRBD2|TRBV6-5|few|TRBJ2-1
TGTGCCAGCAGTCTAATAGGCGGGGGGGTCTACAATGAGCAGTTCTTC
CASSLIGGGVYNEQFF
>TRBD1|TRBV5-1|few|TRBJ2-5
TGCGCCAGCAGCTCCAGGGGGTGGATGGAGACCCAGTACTTC
CASSSRGWMETQYF
>NA|TRBV24-1|few|TRBJ2-3
TGTGCCACCAGTACGCAACACCGGGGCACAAGGGGTACGCAGTATTTT
CATSTQHRGTRGTQYF
>NA|TRBV19|many|TRBJ2-4
TGTGCCAGTAGTATAGAGAACAAATACATTCAGTACTTC
CASSIENKYIQYF
>TRBD2|TRBV4-2|once|TRBJ2-3
TGTGCCAGCAGCCAAGATAGCGGGGGACTCACAGATACGCAGTATTTT
CASSQDSGGLTDTQYF
>NA|TRBV5-1|many|TRBJ2-1
TGCGCCAGCAAGTGGGATCTCGACTCCTACAATGAGCAGTTCTTC
CASKWDLDSYNEQFF
>NA|TRBV6-6|few|TRBJ1-6
TGTGCCAGCAGTGAGGACAGCTACTATAATTCACCCCTCCACTTT
CASSEDSYYNSPLHF
>TRBD1|TRBV29-1|many|TRBJ2-5
TGCAGCGCAGACAGGGGGACAGAGACCCAGTACTTC
CSADRGTETQYF
>TRBD1|TRBV12-5|many|TRBJ1-1
TGTGCTAGTGGTTTGGTACGATACAGGGGGAACACTGAAGCTTTCTTT
CASGLVRYRGNTEAFF